This is a list of T cell receptor beta chains from one sample in a study of T cells in Graves' hyperthyroidism and ophthalmopathy. A single record per CDR3 protein comes from TCRdb applying MiXCR to the multiplex PCR reads. The table lists nearly 600,000 distinct CDR3 sequences, 14% of them singletons. Sequenced: blood. Receptors were obtained from a woman aged 18-30 years with Graves' ophthalmopathy. The CDR3 runs from the conserved cysteine through the conserved F or W. Each record gives: clone size, J gene, V gene, CDR3 length, D gene, CDR3 protein, CDR3 DNA. D genes are given only for firm matches. The size field is filled for only some rows; it gives once, few, many or a size class.

clone_size: many; j_call: TRBJ1-4; v_call: TRBV30; cdr3_length: 15; d_call: TRBD1; cdr3_aa: CAWRGTVNANEKLFF; cdr3_nt: TGTGCCTGGAGGGGGACAGTCAATGCTAATGAAAAACTGTTTTTT
clone_size: many; j_call: TRBJ2-3; v_call: TRBV7-7; cdr3_length: 15; d_call: NA; cdr3_aa: CASSSGHSQTDTQYF; cdr3_nt: TGTGCTAGCAGCAGTGGGCACTCTCAAACTGATACGCAGTATTTT
clone_size: many; j_call: TRBJ2-7; v_call: TRBV5-1; cdr3_length: 16; d_call: TRBD2; cdr3_aa: CASSPGGSGTTYEQYF; cdr3_nt: TGCGCCAGCAGCCCGGGTGGTAGCGGGACCACATACGAGCAGTACTTC
clone_size: many; j_call: TRBJ1-2; v_call: TRBV10-3; cdr3_length: 18; d_call: TRBD1; cdr3_aa: CAITQTGTGAKRGYGYTF; cdr3_nt: TGTGCCATCACTCAAACCGGGACAGGGGCGAAAAGGGGCTATGGCTACACCTTC
clone_size: few; j_call: TRBJ2-3; v_call: TRBV2; cdr3_length: 16; d_call: TRBD2; cdr3_aa: CASSYPQRGITDTQYF; cdr3_nt: TGTGCCAGCAGTTACCCTCAGCGGGGGATCACAGATACGCAGTATTTT
clone_size: many; j_call: TRBJ2-3; v_call: TRBV7-6; cdr3_length: 15; d_call: TRBD2; cdr3_aa: CASSRTSGSLDTQYF; cdr3_nt: TGTGCCAGCAGCCGTACTAGCGGGAGTCTGGATACGCAGTATTTT
clone_size: many; j_call: TRBJ1-2; v_call: TRBV12-3/TRBV12-4; cdr3_length: 13; d_call: NA; cdr3_aa: CASSLPWKEGYTF; cdr3_nt: TGTGCCAGCAGTTTGCCGTGGAAAGAAGGCTACACCTTC
clone_size: few; j_call: TRBJ2-7; v_call: TRBV24-1; cdr3_length: 17; d_call: TRBD2; cdr3_aa: CATSDREGLAGHYEQYF; cdr3_nt: TGTGCCACCAGTGATCGAGAGGGACTAGCGGGTCACTACGAGCAGTACTTC
clone_size: NA; j_call: TRBJ2-2; v_call: TRBV4-3; cdr3_length: 15; d_call: TRBD1; cdr3_aa: CASSLEGARAGELFF; cdr3_nt: TGCGCCAGCAGCCTCGAGGGGGCTCGGGCCGGGGAGCTGTTTTTT
clone_size: many; j_call: TRBJ2-7; v_call: TRBV27; cdr3_length: 14; d_call: TRBD1; cdr3_aa: CASSGQGKVYEQYF; cdr3_nt: TGTGCCAGCAGTGGACAGGGTAAGGTTTACGAGCAGTACTTC
clone_size: few; j_call: TRBJ2-7; v_call: TRBV4-1; cdr3_length: 14; d_call: NA; cdr3_aa: CASSQVSSTYEQYF; cdr3_nt: TGCGCCAGCAGCCAAGTAAGCAGTACCTACGAGCAGTACTTC
clone_size: many; j_call: TRBJ2-7; v_call: TRBV2; cdr3_length: 12; d_call: TRBD2; cdr3_aa: CAIERDDYEQYF; cdr3_nt: TGTGCCATAGAGCGGGACGACTACGAGCAGTACTTC
clone_size: NA; j_call: TRBJ1-5; v_call: TRBV6-2/TRBV6-3; cdr3_length: 17; d_call: NA; cdr3_aa: CASSYSGGPYSNQPQHF; cdr3_nt: TGTGCCAGCAGTTACTCTGGTGGGCCCTATAGCAATCAGCCCCAGCATTTT
clone_size: many; j_call: TRBJ2-7; v_call: TRBV7-9; cdr3_length: 15; d_call: NA; cdr3_aa: CASSLSRVGTYEQYF; cdr3_nt: TGTGCCAGCAGCTTATCCCGGGTGGGTACCTACGAGCAGTACTTC
clone_size: many; j_call: TRBJ2-1; v_call: TRBV2; cdr3_length: 16; d_call: NA; cdr3_aa: CASRSGQGGSYNEQFF; cdr3_nt: TGTGCCAGCAGGTCAGGGCAGGGTGGGTCCTACAATGAGCAGTTCTTC
clone_size: NA; j_call: TRBJ2-2; v_call: TRBV15; cdr3_length: 15; d_call: NA; cdr3_aa: CATSRETGNTGELFF; cdr3_nt: TGTGCCACCAGCAGAGAAACAGGGAACACCGGGGAGCTGTTTTTT
clone_size: many; j_call: TRBJ2-1; v_call: TRBV19; cdr3_length: 19; d_call: TRBD2; cdr3_aa: CASSARGGRPTGSYNEQFF; cdr3_nt: TGTGCCAGTAGTGCCAGGGGCGGGAGGCCGACGGGGTCCTACAATGAGCAGTTCTTC
clone_size: few; j_call: TRBJ1-3; v_call: TRBV27; cdr3_length: 17; d_call: TRBD1; cdr3_aa: CASSRYGTAVSGNTIYF; cdr3_nt: TGTGCCAGCAGTCGATACGGGACAGCGGTATCTGGAAACACCATATATTTT
clone_size: many; j_call: TRBJ1-3; v_call: TRBV7-8; cdr3_length: 15; d_call: NA; cdr3_aa: CASSPGVNSGNTIYF; cdr3_nt: TGTGCCAGCAGCCCAGGGGTAAACTCTGGAAACACCATATATTTT
clone_size: many; j_call: TRBJ2-1; v_call: TRBV6-1; cdr3_length: 16; d_call: TRBD2; cdr3_aa: CASSYPGTSGYNEQFF; cdr3_nt: TGTGCCAGCAGTTATCCCGGGACTAGCGGCTACAATGAGCAGTTCTTC
clone_size: many; j_call: TRBJ2-7; v_call: TRBV29-1; cdr3_length: 12; d_call: NA; cdr3_aa: CSVEEDYGEQYF; cdr3_nt: TGCAGCGTTGAAGAGGACTACGGCGAGCAGTACTTC
clone_size: NA; j_call: TRBJ2-4; v_call: TRBV12-3/TRBV12-4; cdr3_length: 16; d_call: NA; cdr3_aa: CASSFGRDRRESIQYF; cdr3_nt: TGTGCCAGCAGTTTTGGTCGGGACCGGCGGGAAAGCATTCAGTACTTC
clone_size: NA; j_call: TRBJ2-7; v_call: TRBV20-1; cdr3_length: 17; d_call: TRBD2; cdr3_aa: CSASGGGLAGGFHEQYF; cdr3_nt: TGCAGTGCTAGTGGGGGGGGACTAGCGGGAGGGTTTCACGAGCAGTACTTC
clone_size: many; j_call: TRBJ1-6; v_call: TRBV6-1; cdr3_length: 13; d_call: NA; cdr3_aa: CASLGTDRTSLHF; cdr3_nt: TGTGCCAGCTTAGGTACCGATCGTACGTCCCTCCACTTT
clone_size: many; j_call: TRBJ1-1; v_call: TRBV12-3/TRBV12-4; cdr3_length: 17; d_call: TRBD1; cdr3_aa: CASSQVGQGVQNTEAFF; cdr3_nt: TGTGCCAGCAGTCAAGTGGGACAGGGGGTGCAGAACACTGAAGCTTTCTTT
clone_size: few; j_call: TRBJ2-3; v_call: TRBV5-8; cdr3_length: 15; d_call: NA; cdr3_aa: CASSSPRTSTDTQYF; cdr3_nt: TGTGCCAGCAGTTCGCCCCGAACTAGCACAGATACGCAGTATTTT
clone_size: many; j_call: TRBJ2-7; v_call: TRBV28; cdr3_length: 12; d_call: TRBD1; cdr3_aa: CASSRTGREQYF; cdr3_nt: TGTGCCAGCAGTCGGACAGGGCGGGAGCAGTACTTC
clone_size: NA; j_call: TRBJ2-7; v_call: TRBV5-1; cdr3_length: 19; d_call: NA; cdr3_aa: CASSPYHTYRSRAPYEQYF; cdr3_nt: TGCGCCAGCAGCCCATACCATACCTATAGGAGCAGGGCCCCCTACGAGCAGTACTTC
clone_size: many; j_call: TRBJ2-1; v_call: TRBV11-3; cdr3_length: 13; d_call: NA; cdr3_aa: CASSLDASVEQFF; cdr3_nt: TGTGCCAGCAGCTTAGACGCCTCGGTTGAGCAGTTCTTC
clone_size: many; j_call: TRBJ2-7; v_call: TRBV28; cdr3_length: 16; d_call: NA; cdr3_aa: CASSDFDRPISYEQYF; cdr3_nt: TGTGCCAGCAGTGATTTCGACAGGCCCATTTCCTACGAGCAGTACTTC
clone_size: few; j_call: TRBJ2-7; v_call: TRBV10-1; cdr3_length: 16; d_call: NA; cdr3_aa: CAYHREVRAALNEQYF; cdr3_nt: TGCGCCTATCACAGGGAGGTAAGGGCCGCACTGAACGAGCAGTACTTC
clone_size: many; j_call: TRBJ2-3; v_call: TRBV7-3; cdr3_length: 18; d_call: TRBD2; cdr3_aa: CASSSPGLAGVGADTQYF; cdr3_nt: TGTGCCAGCAGCTCACCGGGACTAGCGGGAGTAGGGGCAGATACGCAGTATTTT
clone_size: many; j_call: TRBJ1-2; v_call: TRBV5-1; cdr3_length: 14; d_call: NA; cdr3_aa: CASSFKGQGYGYTF; cdr3_nt: TGCGCCAGCAGCTTTAAGGGGCAGGGCTATGGCTACACCTTC
clone_size: many; j_call: TRBJ2-5; v_call: TRBV6-1; cdr3_length: 14; d_call: TRBD2; cdr3_aa: CASSAAGVQETQYF; cdr3_nt: TGTGCCAGCAGCGCAGCGGGAGTCCAAGAGACCCAGTACTTC
clone_size: many; j_call: TRBJ2-1; v_call: TRBV20-1; cdr3_length: 14; d_call: TRBD2; cdr3_aa: CSARDRGTSGEQFF; cdr3_nt: TGCAGTGCTAGAGATCGCGGGACTAGCGGTGAGCAGTTCTTC
clone_size: NA; j_call: TRBJ2-6; v_call: TRBV19; cdr3_length: 19; d_call: NA; cdr3_aa: CASSSSPKLRLIGANVLTF; cdr3_nt: TGTGCCAGTAGTAGTTCCCCAAAGCTACGGCTCATAGGGGCCAACGTCCTGACTTTC
clone_size: many; j_call: TRBJ1-3; v_call: TRBV4-1; cdr3_length: 15; d_call: TRBD1; cdr3_aa: CASSPPGQGANTIYF; cdr3_nt: TGCGCCAGCAGCCCGCCGGGACAGGGGGCAAACACCATATATTTT
clone_size: NA; j_call: TRBJ2-7; v_call: TRBV29-1; cdr3_length: 15; d_call: NA; cdr3_aa: CSVERKGVGTYEQYF; cdr3_nt: TGCAGCGTTGAAAGAAAGGGGGTGGGGACCTACGAGCAGTACTTC
clone_size: NA; j_call: TRBJ2-2; v_call: TRBV6-1; cdr3_length: 12; d_call: NA; cdr3_aa: CASTRGPGELFF; cdr3_nt: TGTGCCAGTACCAGGGGCCCCGGGGAGCTGTTTTTT
clone_size: NA; j_call: TRBJ2-7; v_call: TRBV4-2; cdr3_length: 13; d_call: NA; cdr3_aa: CASSQDPQYEQYF; cdr3_nt: TGTGCCAGCAGCCAAGATCCCCAATACGAGCAGTACTTC
clone_size: few; j_call: TRBJ1-1; v_call: TRBV6-1; cdr3_length: 11; d_call: NA; cdr3_aa: CASSRQGIAFF; cdr3_nt: TGTGCCAGCAGTCGGCAGGGTATTGCTTTCTTT
clone_size: many; j_call: TRBJ2-7; v_call: TRBV7-2; cdr3_length: 15; d_call: TRBD2; cdr3_aa: CASSPTSASSYEQYF; cdr3_nt: TGTGCCAGCAGCCCAACTAGCGCGAGCTCCTACGAGCAGTACTTC
clone_size: many; j_call: TRBJ2-3; v_call: TRBV6-6; cdr3_length: 14; d_call: TRBD2; cdr3_aa: CASSYSLAGSTQYF; cdr3_nt: TGTGCCAGCAGTTACTCACTAGCGGGTTCGACGCAGTATTTT
clone_size: many; j_call: TRBJ2-7; v_call: TRBV19; cdr3_length: 18; d_call: TRBD2; cdr3_aa: CASSIALPLAGNTYEQYF; cdr3_nt: TGTGCCAGTAGTATAGCCCTCCCCCTAGCGGGCAATACCTACGAGCAGTACTTC
clone_size: many; j_call: TRBJ1-1; v_call: TRBV7-9; cdr3_length: 14; d_call: NA; cdr3_aa: CASSVGGILTEAFF; cdr3_nt: TGTGCCAGCAGCGTAGGGGGGATTTTGACTGAAGCTTTCTTT
clone_size: few; j_call: TRBJ1-4; v_call: TRBV27; cdr3_length: 14; d_call: NA; cdr3_aa: CASRNRRANEKLFF; cdr3_nt: TGTGCCAGCAGAAACAGGAGAGCGAATGAAAAACTGTTTTTT
clone_size: NA; j_call: TRBJ1-1; v_call: TRBV5-1; cdr3_length: 15; d_call: TRBD1; cdr3_aa: CASSLGLDRGTEAFF; cdr3_nt: TGCGCCAGCAGCTTGGGGTTGGACAGGGGCACTGAAGCTTTCTTT
clone_size: NA; j_call: TRBJ2-6; v_call: TRBV24-1; cdr3_length: 17; d_call: NA; cdr3_aa: CATSDWSRGPGANVLTF; cdr3_nt: TGTGCCACCAGTGATTGGTCCCGGGGTCCTGGGGCCAACGTCCTGACTTTC